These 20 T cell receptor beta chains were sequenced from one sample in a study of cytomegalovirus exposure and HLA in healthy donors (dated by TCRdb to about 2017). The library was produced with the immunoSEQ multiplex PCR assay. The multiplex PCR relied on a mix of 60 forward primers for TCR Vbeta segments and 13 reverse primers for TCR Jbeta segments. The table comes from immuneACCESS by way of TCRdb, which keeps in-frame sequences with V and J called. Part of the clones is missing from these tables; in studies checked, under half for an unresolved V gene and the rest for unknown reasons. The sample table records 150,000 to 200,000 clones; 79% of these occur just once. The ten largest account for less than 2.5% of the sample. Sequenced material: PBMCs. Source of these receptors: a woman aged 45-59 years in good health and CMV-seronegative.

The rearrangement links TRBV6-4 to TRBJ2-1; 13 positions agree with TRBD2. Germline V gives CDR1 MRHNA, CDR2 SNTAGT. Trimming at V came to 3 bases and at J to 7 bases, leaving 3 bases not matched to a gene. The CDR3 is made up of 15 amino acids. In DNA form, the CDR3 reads TGTGCCAGCAGTGAAACTAGCGGGAGGGGAAATGAGCAGTTCTTC. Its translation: CASSETSGRGNEQFF.

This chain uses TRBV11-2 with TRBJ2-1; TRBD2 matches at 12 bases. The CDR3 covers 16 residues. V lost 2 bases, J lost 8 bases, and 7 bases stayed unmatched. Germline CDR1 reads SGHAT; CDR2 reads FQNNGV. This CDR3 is CASSLTRLAGDHEQFF. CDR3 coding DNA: TGTGCCAGCAGCTTAACTAGACTAGCGGGAGATCATGAGCAGTTCTTC.

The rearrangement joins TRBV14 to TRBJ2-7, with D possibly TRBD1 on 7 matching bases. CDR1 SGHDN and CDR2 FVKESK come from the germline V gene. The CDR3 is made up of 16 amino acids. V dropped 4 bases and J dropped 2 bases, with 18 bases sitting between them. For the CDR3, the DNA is TGTGCCAGCAGCCCCTTAAGTGGGGGGACAGCCTACGAGCAGTACTTC. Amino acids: CASSPLSGGTAYEQYF.

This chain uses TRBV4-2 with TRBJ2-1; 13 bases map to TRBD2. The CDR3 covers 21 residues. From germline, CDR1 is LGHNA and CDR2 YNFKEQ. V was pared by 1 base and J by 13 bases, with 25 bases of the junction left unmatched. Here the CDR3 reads CASSQASVGGRLAGGQETQFF. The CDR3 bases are TGTGCCAGCAGCCAAGCGTCCGTAGGGGGTAGACTAGCGGGGGGACAAGAGACCCAGTTCTTC.

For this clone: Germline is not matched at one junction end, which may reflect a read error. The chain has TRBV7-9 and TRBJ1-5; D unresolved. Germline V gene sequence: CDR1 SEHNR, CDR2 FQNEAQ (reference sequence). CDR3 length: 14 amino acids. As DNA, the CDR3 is TGTTCCAGCAGCTTACTCGGTAGCAATCAGCCCCAGCATTTT. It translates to CSSSLLGSNQPQHF.

CDR3 amino acids: CASSSQGSNEKLFF. The CDR3 nucleotides are TGTGCCAGCAGCTCCCAGGGTTCGAATGAAAAACTGTTTTTT. The V and J genes are TRBV7-9 and TRBJ1-4, with D maybe TRBD1 (5 bases). The CDR3 covers 14 residues. CDR1 and CDR2 from the germline V gene are SEHNR and FQNEAQ (reference sequence). V was clipped by 4 bases and J by 5 bases, with 11 bases between them.

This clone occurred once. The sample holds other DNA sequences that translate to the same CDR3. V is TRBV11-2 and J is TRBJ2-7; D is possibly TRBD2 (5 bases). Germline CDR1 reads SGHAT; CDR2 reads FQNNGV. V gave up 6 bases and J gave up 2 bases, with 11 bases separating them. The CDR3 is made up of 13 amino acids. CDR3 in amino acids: CASSLLAPYEQYF. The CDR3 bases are TGTGCCAGCAGTTTGCTAGCTCCCTACGAGCAGTACTTC.

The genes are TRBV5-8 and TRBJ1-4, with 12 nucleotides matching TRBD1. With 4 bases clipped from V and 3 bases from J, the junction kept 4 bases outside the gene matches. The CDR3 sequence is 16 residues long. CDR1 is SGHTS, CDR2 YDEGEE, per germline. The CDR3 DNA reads TGTGCCAGCAGCCAGGGACAGGGGGCGGCTAATGAAAAACTGTTTTTT. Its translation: CASSQGQGAANEKLFF.

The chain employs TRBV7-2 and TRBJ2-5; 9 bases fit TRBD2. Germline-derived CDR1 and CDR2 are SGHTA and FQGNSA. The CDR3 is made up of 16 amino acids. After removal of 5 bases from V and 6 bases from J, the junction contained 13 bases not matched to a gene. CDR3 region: CASSDGAGGLRKTQYF. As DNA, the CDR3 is TGTGCCAGCAGCGACGGAGCGGGAGGCCTTCGGAAGACCCAGTACTTC.

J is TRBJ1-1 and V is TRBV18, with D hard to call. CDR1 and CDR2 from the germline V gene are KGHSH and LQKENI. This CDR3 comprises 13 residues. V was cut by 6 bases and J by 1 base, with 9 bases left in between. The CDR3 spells CASSRQENTEAFF. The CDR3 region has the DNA TGTGCCAGCTCTCGTCAGGAGAACACTGAAGCTTTCTTT.

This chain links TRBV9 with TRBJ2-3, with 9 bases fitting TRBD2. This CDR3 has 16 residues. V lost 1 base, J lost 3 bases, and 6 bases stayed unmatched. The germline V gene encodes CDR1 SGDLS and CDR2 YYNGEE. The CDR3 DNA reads TGTGCCAGCAGCGTACGCGGGAGGGCCGGGACAGATACGCAGTATTTT. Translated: CASSVRGRAGTDTQYF. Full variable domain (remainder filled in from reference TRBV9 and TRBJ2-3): DSGVTQTPKHLITATGQRVTLRCSPRSGDLSVYWYQQSLDQGLQFLIQYYNGEERAKGNILERFSAQQFPDLHSELNLSSLELGDSALYFCASSVRGRAGTDTQYFGPGTRLTVL.

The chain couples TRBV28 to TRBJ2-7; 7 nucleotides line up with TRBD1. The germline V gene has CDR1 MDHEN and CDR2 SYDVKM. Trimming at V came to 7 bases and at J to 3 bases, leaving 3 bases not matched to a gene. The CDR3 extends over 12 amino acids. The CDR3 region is CASNSGGYEQYF. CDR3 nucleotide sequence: TGTGCCAGCAATTCAGGGGGCTACGAGCAGTACTTC.

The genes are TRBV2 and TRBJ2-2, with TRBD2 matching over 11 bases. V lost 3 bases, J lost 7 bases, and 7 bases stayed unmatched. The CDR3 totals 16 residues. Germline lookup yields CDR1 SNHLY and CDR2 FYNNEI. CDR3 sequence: CASSEIAGGTGGELFF. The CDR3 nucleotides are TGTGCCAGCAGTGAGATAGCGGGAGGGACCGGCGGGGAGCTGTTTTTT.

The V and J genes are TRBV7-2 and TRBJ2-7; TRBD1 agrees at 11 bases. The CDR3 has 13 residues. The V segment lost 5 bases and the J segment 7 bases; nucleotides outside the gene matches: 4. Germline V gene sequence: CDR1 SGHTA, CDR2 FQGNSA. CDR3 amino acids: CASSRTGGREQYF. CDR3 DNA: TGTGCCAGCAGCCGGACAGGGGGCAGAGAGCAGTACTTC.

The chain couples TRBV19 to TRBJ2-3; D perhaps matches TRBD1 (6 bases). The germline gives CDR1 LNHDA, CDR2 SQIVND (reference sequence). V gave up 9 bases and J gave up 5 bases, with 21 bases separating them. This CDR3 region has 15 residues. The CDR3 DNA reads TGTGCCAGCACTGGATGGGGGCCTCGCGGAGATACGCAGTATTTT. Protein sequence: CASTGWGPRGDTQYF. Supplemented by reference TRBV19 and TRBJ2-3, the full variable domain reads DGGITQSPKYLFRKEGQNVTLSCEQNLNHDAMYWYRQDPGQGLRLIYYSQIVNDFQKGDIAEGYSVSREKKESFPLTVTSAQKNPTAFYLCASTGWGPRGDTQYFGPGTRLTVL.

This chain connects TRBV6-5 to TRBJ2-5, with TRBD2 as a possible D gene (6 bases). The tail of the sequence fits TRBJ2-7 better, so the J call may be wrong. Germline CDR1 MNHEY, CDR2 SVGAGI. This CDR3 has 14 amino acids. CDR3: CASSYTSSSYEQYF. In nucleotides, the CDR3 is TGTGCCAGCAGTTATACTAGCAGTAGTTACGAGCAGTACTTC.

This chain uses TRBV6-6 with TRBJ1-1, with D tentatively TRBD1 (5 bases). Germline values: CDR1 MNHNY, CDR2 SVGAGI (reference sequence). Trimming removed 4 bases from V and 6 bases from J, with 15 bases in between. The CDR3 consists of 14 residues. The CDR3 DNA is TGTGCCAGCAGTTCCCAAAGGGGAAGGGCTGAAGCTTTCTTT. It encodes CASSSQRGRAEAFF.

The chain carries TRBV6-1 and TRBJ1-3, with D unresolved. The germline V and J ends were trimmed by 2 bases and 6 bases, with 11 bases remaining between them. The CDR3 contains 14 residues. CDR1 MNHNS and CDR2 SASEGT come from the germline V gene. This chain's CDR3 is CASSEFPSLNTIYF. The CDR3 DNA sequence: TGTGCCAGCAGTGAATTCCCCTCTCTAAACACCATATATTTT.

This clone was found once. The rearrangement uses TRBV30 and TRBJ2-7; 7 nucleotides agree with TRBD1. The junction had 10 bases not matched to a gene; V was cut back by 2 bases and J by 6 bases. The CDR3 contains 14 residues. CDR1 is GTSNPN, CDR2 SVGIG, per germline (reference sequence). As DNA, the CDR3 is TGTGCCTGGAGTAGAGCGGCAGGGGGTGGCGAGCAGTACTTC. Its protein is CAWSRAAGGGEQYF.

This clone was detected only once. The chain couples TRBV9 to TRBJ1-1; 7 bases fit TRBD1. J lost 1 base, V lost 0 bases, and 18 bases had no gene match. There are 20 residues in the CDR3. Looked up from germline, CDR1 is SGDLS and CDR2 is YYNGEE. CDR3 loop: CASSVGPPGQVGISNTEAFF. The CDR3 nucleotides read TGTGCCAGCAGCGTAGGACCCCCCGGACAGGTAGGAATTTCGAACACTGAAGCTTTCTTT.